This TCR beta chain was profiled in a study of early T cells in non-severe SARS-CoV-2 infection (dated by TCRdb to the early 2020s). With respect to the entire study: Bulk RNA from unsorted whole blood was used for TCR sequencing, so alpha and beta chains could not be paired. General study outcomes and caveats: VDJdb matching was skewed toward anti-spike CD8 responses and likely underestimated virus-specific expansions, missing private and CD4 specificities.

In its sample, this clonotype was seen a few times. The specificity of this receptor is unknown. No clone much larger than this one lies a single base away; base qualities are absent. Libraries were prepared through 5' RACE. Sequencing was performed on a NextSeq 500. To correct for sequencing error and PCR bias, the TCR library protocol tagged individual cDNA molecules with unique molecular identifiers. Sequencing covered both TCR alpha and beta chains, and within each sample the abundances of alpha and beta sequences were tightly co-correlated. The authors' analysis ran thus. Decombinator V4 was used to annotate the V gene, J gene and CDR3 of the TCR sequences. Expanded TCRs were defined as changing significantly between any two time points under a Poisson model with p below 0.0001. TCR abundances were normalised to the total number of TCRs sequenced per sample and expressed as counts per million. MAIT TCRs were defined by TRAV1-2 paired with TRAJ12, TRAJ20 or TRAJ33, and iNKT TCRs by TRAV10 paired with TRAJ18. VDJdb, accessed 1 November 2021, was searched for CMV, EBV and SARS-CoV-2 annotated TCRs, with TCRs annotated for multiple antigens excluded. The public reads were reprocessed in TCRdb via fastp at Q25 and MiXCR, keeping in-frame beta chains. A single entry per CDR3 protein holds the most common genes and DNA from its merged rows. TCRdb, rather than the study authors, made the V and J calls. Counted in this sample were just under 65,000 distinct CDR3 sequences; roughly 13% of them appeared once. Of the sample, around 4.2% is held by the ten largest clones.

Trimming takes 2 bases from V and 2 bases from J, and the germline ends sit 15 bases apart. The CDR3 measures 17 amino acids from cysteine to phenylalanine. The entry retains the CDR3 DNA only, 51 bases that are in frame from base 1. In the germline V gene, CDR1 corresponds to KGHSH and CDR2 to LQKENI. A case-control design nested within a healthcare worker cohort in London, UK, was used, with weekly nasopharyngeal swab PCR tests and blood sampling performed. Healthcare workers were recruited during the week of the UK lockdown, between 23 and 31 March 2020, and followed weekly for up to roughly 15 weeks.

The chain uses TRBV18 and TRBJ2-2; the best D guess is TRBD2, with 5 bases matching. The sequenced material came from whole blood. The receptor's source is an adult who was a healthcare worker with PCR-confirmed SARS-CoV-2 infection or an uninfected control (not recorded which). Here the CDR3 is given as CASSPYFRGGNTGELFF. Read as DNA, the sequence is TGTGCCAGCTCACCATACTTTCGAGGAGGTAACACCGGGGAGCTGTTTTTT.